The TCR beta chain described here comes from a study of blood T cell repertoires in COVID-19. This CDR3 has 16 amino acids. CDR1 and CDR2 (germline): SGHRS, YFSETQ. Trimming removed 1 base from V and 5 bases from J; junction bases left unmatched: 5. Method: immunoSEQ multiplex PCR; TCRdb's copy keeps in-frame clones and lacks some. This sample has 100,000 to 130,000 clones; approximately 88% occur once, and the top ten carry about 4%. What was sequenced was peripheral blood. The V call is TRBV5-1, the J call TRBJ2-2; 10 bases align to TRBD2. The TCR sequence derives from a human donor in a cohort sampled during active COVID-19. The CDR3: CASSLLVAGGTGELFF. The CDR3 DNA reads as TGCGCCAGCAGCTTGCTGGTAGCGGGAGGTACCGGGGAGCTGTTTTTT.